This TCR beta chain was captured by sequencing in a study of blood T cell repertoires in COVID-19. Looked up from germline, CDR1 is SGHAT and CDR2 is FQNNGV. V gave up 5 bases and J gave up 1 base; unmatched junction bases: 2. This CDR3 has 14 amino acids. Data came from immunoSEQ multiplex PCR; TCRdb stores just in-frame clones and leaves some out. The sample holds 250,000 to 350,000 clones; roughly 86% are singletons and the top ten take over 4%. The sample consisted of PBMCs or T cells enriched from blood (not recorded which). The TCR sequence derives from a woman in her 30s who had recovered from COVID-19. J is TRBJ2-4 and V is TRBV11-2; 7 positions match TRBD2. The DNA for the CDR3 is TGTGCCAGCAGCACTAGCGTGGCCAAAAACATTCAGTACTTC. Its translation: CASSTSVAKNIQYF.